This T cell receptor beta chain comes out of a study of control samples from healthy donors and cancer patients. The V segment lost 3 bases and the J segment 2 bases; nucleotides outside the gene matches: 8. There are 16 residues in the CDR3. The germline gives CDR1 SGHRS, CDR2 YFSETQ. Sequencing used immunoSEQ multiplex PCR; TCRdb keeps in-frame clones, though not all of them. The sample lists about 220,000 clones; over 90% were seen once. The sequenced material came from blood. The rearrangement joins TRBV5-1 to TRBJ2-5; 9 bases match TRBD2. The TCR was taken from a man over 45 in good health. The CDR3 bases are TGCGCCAGCAGCTGGGGAGCGGGGGGCCTTCAAGAGACCCAGTACTTC. As protein: CASSWGAGGLQETQYF. Full variable domain (outside the CDR3, taken from reference TRBV5-1 and TRBJ2-5): KAGVTQTPRYLIKTRGQQVTLSCSPISGHRSVSWYQQTPGQGLQFLFEYFSETQRNKGNFPGRFSGRQFSNSRSEMNVSTLELGDSALYLCASSWGAGGLQETQYFGPGTRLLVL.